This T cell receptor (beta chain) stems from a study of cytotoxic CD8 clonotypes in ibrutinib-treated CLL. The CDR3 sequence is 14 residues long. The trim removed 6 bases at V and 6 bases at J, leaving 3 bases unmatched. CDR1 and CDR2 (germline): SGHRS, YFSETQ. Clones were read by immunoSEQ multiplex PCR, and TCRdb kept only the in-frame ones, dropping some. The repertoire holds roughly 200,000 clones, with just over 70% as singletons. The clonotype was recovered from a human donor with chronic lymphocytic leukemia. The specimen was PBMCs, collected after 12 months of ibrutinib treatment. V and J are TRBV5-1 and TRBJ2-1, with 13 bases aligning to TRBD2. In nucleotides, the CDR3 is TGCGCCAGCAAGGGACTAGCGGGACTCAATGAGCAGTTCTTC. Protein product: CASKGLAGLNEQFF.